This T cell receptor (beta chain) was documented in a study of blood T cell repertoires in COVID-19. In the study overall: Collection of acute and convalescent COVID-19 samples took place in the United States, Italy and Spain.

CDR3 length: 13 amino acids. The germline gives CDR1 MNHEY, CDR2 SVGAGI. V was cut by 0 bases and J by 4 bases, with 6 bases left in between. Recruitment covered about 25 US areas and drew participants whose ages spanned roughly 18 to 100 years. In the source study's methods: Quantification of nucleated cells was approximated via reference gene primer amplification. Only in-frame clones appear in the TCRdb table, and some are missing; sequencing was by immunoSEQ multiplex PCR. V and J calls and clone size come straight from that table; D and trimming were deduced from the DNA. This table has roughly 300,000 clones, about 85% appearing once.

V is TRBV6-5 and J is TRBJ1-2; D not certain. This sequence was found in a woman between 25 and 40 years old who had recovered from COVID-19. The sample taken for sequencing was PBMCs or T cells enriched from blood (not recorded which). CDR3 sequence reads: CASSYSKLYGYTF. The CDR3 coding sequence is TGTGCCAGCAGTTACTCTAAGCTCTATGGCTACACCTTC.